These T cell receptor beta chains were read from a single sample in a study of blood T cell repertoires in COVID-19. Using immunoSEQ multiplex PCR, the repertoire was profiled, and TCRdb retains in-frame clones only, with some absent. The sample carries some 62,000 clones, more than 75% recorded once. Material for sequencing was peripheral blood. These TCRs come from a man aged 55 to 70 with COVID-19, enrolled during active disease. The CDR3 runs from the conserved cysteine through the conserved F or W.

length,V,CDR3
14,TRBV4-1,CASSTTGLNQPQHF
18,TRBV4-1,CASSQGPIAGGQVYEQYF
14,TRBV30,CAWILAGGTDTQYF
15,TRBV27,CASTHTGGWNSPLHF
15,TRBV28,CASSLSRTGVYEQYF
15,TRBV2,CASSADTHPSGTIYF
14,TRBV10-3,CAISGEGGSDTQYF
13,TRBV6-1,CASSEARFQPQHF
14,TRBV30,CAWSVGGGHNEQFF
13,TRBV28,CASNPRAWEKLFF
14,TRBV28,CATRTQGRSEKLFF
14,TRBV20-1,CSASSSGESYEQYF
14,TRBV7-9,CASSLNRENTEAFF
18,TRBV9,CASSVVPSGGAGTDTQYF
16,TRBV6-1,CASSEHSRGSYNEQFF